Listed here is a single TCR beta chain. Its matching antigen is unknown. This sample stems from a study of Ad26.COV2.S vaccination and SARS-CoV-2 variants. Looking at the study overall: Participant was drawn from the COV1001 Ad26.COV2.S trial arm. General study results and limits: From the TCR breadth and depth analyses, total T cell responses may have been underestimated. Spike-specific responses of CD8+ and CD4+ T cells were reported to display substantial breadth after vaccination.

The method was immunoSEQ multiplex PCR; TCRdb's version includes in-frame clones alone and lacks a portion of them. The sample includes approximately 480,000 clones, about 83% of them seen just once. Treatment of the sample: 15 to 20 received Ad26.COV2.S at low or high dose, single or two shots; 5 received placebo; per-sample allocation not given. Following the first vaccine or placebo injection, samples were taken on day 63. What was given as vaccine was an Ad26 vector encoding Wuhan-strain SARS-CoV-2 spike. The CDR3 has 14 residues. Looked up from germline, CDR1 is SGDLS and CDR2 is YYNGEE. The V end lost 1 base, the J end lost 5 bases, and 10 bases lay between the germline ends.

Specimen: peripheral blood, collected in a trial of Ad26.COV2.S vaccine versus placebo. The chain employs TRBV9 and TRBJ2-1; D is uncertain. The TCR comes from a person between 18 and 59 years old who received the Ad26.COV2.S COVID-19 vaccine or a placebo. The CDR3 sequence is CASSVRPLDNEQFF. CDR3 nucleotide sequence: TGTGCCAGCAGCGTAAGACCTTTAGACAATGAGCAGTTCTTC. Variable domain in full (rest from reference TRBV9 and TRBJ2-1): DSGVTQTPKHLITATGQRVTLRCSPRSGDLSVYWYQQSLDQGLQFLIQYYNGEERAKGNILERFSAQQFPDLHSELNLSSLELGDSALYFCASSVRPLDNEQFFGPGTRLTVL.